This T cell receptor beta chain emerged from a study of blood T cells in healthy people across ages. Germline V CDR1 and CDR2: SGDLS, YYNGEE. The germline V and J ends were trimmed by 2 bases and 7 bases, with 19 bases remaining between them. This CDR3 is 16 amino acids long. A J-beta primer mix and a sample-barcoded 5' primer were used in a second PCR of about 7 to 12 cycles. TCRdb passed the 5' RACE reads through MiXCR, listing each CDR3 protein once. The data contain over 450,000 distinct CDR3 sequences, 20% to 30% of them singletons. These data were also reused for a study on T cells of mothers and their children. From that study: Slightly higher but non-significant overlap marked related mother-child pairs versus unrelated pairs.

This chain joins TRBV9 and TRBJ2-1; TRBD1 might be the D (6 bases). The TCR comes from a boy aged 5-17 years in good health. Material: blood. As DNA, the CDR3 is TGTGCCAGCAGCGTTTTCGGACAGAAAGGTGGAAATGAGCAGTTCTTC. It translates to CASSVFGQKGGNEQFF.